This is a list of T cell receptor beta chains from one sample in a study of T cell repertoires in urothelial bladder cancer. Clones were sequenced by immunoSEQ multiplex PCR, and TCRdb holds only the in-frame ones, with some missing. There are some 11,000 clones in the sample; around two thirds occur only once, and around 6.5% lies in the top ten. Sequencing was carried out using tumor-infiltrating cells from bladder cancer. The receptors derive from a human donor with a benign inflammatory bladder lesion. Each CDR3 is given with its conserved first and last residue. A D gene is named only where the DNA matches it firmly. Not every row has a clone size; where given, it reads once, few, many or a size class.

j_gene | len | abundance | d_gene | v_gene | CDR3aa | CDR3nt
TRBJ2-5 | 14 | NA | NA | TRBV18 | CASSPRGAQETQYF | TGTGCCAGCTCACCTCGGGGAGCCCAAGAGACCCAGTACTTC
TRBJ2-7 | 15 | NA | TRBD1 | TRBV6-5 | CASSPRQGSSYEQYF | TGTGCCAGCAGCCCAAGACAGGGTAGCTCCTACGAGCAGTACTTC
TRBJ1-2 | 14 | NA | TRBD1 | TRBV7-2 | CASSLTGGVYGYTF | TGTGCCAGCAGCTTAACAGGGGGCGTATATGGCTACACCTTC
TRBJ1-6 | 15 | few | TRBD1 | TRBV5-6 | CASSLSRDRNIPLHF | TGTGCCAGCAGCTTAAGCCGGGACAGAAATATCCCCCTCCACTTT
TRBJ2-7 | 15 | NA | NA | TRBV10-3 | CAINSGRQNDYEQYF | TGTGCCATCAACAGTGGCAGACAGAACGATTACGAGCAGTACTTC
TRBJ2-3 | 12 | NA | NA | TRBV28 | CASSRTLNTQYF | TGTGCCAGCAGCCGGACTTTGAATACGCAGTATTTT
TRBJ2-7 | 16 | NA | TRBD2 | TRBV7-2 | CASSLEGLAGGGEQYF | TGTGCCAGCAGCTTAGAAGGACTAGCGGGGGGAGGAGAGCAGTACTTC
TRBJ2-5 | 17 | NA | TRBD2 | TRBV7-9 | CASSLWGAGGTRETQYF | TGTGCCAGCAGCTTATGGGGAGCCGGTGGGACTAGGGAGACCCAGTACTTC
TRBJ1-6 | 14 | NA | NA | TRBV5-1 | CASSLQFDNSPLHF | TGCGCCAGCAGCTTGCAGTTCGATAATTCACCCCTCCACTTT
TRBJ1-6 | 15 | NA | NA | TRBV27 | CASSLSGRTNSPLHF | TGTGCCAGCAGTTTATCTGGACGGACAAATTCACCCCTCCACTTT
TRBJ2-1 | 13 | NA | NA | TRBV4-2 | CASSPEEYNEQFF | TGTGCCAGCAGCCCCGAGGAGTACAATGAGCAGTTCTTC
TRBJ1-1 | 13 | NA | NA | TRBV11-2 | CASSFSNRAEAFF | TGTGCCAGCAGCTTTTCAAACAGGGCCGAAGCTTTCTTT
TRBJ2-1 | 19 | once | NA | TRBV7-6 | CASSSQPRGAGRAYNEQFF | TGTGCCAGCAGTTCCCAACCTAGAGGCGCGGGCAGGGCCTACAATGAGCAGTTCTTC
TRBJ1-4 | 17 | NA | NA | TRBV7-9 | CASSPSSRGKRRGKLFF | TGTGCCAGCAGCCCGTCCTCGAGGGGCAAGCGTAGGGGAAAACTGTTTTTT
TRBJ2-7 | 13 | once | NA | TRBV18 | CASSPAGVYEQYF | TGTGCCAGCTCACCTGCCGGGGTGTACGAGCAGTACTTC
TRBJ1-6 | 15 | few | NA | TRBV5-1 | CASSPTPHRDSPLHF | TGCGCCAGCAGCCCCACGCCTCACAGGGATTCACCCCTCCACTTT
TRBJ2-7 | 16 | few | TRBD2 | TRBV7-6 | CASSLGGLAASYEQYF | TGTGCCAGCAGCTTGGGGGGACTAGCGGCCTCCTACGAGCAGTACTTC
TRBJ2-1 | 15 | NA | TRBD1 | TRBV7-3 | CASSRDGTEVNEQFF | TGTGCCAGCAGCCGAGACGGGACAGAAGTAAATGAGCAGTTCTTC
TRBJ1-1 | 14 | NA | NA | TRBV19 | CASSLGNRNTEAFF | TGTGCCAGTAGTCTGGGGAACAGGAACACTGAAGCTTTCTTT
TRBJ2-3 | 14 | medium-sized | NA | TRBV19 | CASSIGILGPPQYF | TGTGCCAGTAGTATAGGTATTCTGGGACCCCCGCAGTATTTT
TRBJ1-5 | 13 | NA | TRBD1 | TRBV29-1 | CSVGRGYNQPQHF | TGCAGCGTCGGCAGGGGGTACAATCAGCCCCAGCATTTT
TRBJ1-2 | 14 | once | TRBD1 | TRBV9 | CASSTTGQGGGYTF | TGTGCCAGCAGCACGACGGGACAGGGTGGTGGCTACACCTTC
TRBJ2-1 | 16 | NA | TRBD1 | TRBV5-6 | CASSPGQSGVMGEQFF | TGTGCCAGCAGCCCGGGACAGTCTGGGGTCATGGGTGAGCAGTTCTTC
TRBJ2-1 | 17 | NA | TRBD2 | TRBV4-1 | CASSQDYGRGAYNEQFF | TGCGCCAGCAGCCAAGATTACGGGCGGGGGGCGTACAATGAGCAGTTCTTC
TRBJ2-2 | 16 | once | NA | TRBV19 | CASSIPPSEISGELFF | TGTGCCAGTAGTATTCCCCCGTCGGAGATCAGCGGGGAGCTGTTTTTT
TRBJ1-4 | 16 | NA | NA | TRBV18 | CASSPEIQAGGEKLFF | TGTGCCAGCTCACCAGAAATACAGGCCGGGGGTGAAAAACTGTTTTTT
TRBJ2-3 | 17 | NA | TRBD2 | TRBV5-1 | CASSLAIAGGRTDTQYF | TGCGCCAGCAGCTTGGCCATAGCGGGGGGCCGCACAGATACGCAGTATTTT
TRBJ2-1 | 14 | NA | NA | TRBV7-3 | CASSLTFTYNEQFF | TGTGCCAGCAGCTTAACTTTCACATACAATGAGCAGTTCTTC
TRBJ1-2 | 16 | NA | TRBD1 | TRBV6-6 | CASSYGRQGRGYGYTF | TGTGCCAGCAGTTACGGTAGACAGGGCCGAGGCTATGGCTACACCTTC
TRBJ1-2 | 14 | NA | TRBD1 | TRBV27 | CASSSTGTAYGYTF | TGTGCCAGCAGTTCCACCGGGACAGCCTATGGCTACACCTTC
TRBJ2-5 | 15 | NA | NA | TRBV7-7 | CASSPTSGFTETQYF | TGTGCCAGCAGCCCAACATCAGGGTTTACAGAGACCCAGTACTTC
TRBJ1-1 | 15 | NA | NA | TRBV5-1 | CASSLLTGANTEAFF | TGCGCCAGCAGCTTGTTAACGGGGGCGAACACTGAAGCTTTCTTT
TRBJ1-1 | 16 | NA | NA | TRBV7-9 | CASSSTGKLLNTEAFF | TGTGCCAGCAGCTCCACAGGGAAGCTCCTGAACACTGAAGCTTTCTTT
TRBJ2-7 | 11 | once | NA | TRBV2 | CASSEAYEQYF | TGTGCCAGCAGTGAAGCCTACGAGCAGTACTTC
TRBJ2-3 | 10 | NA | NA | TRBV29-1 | CSARRDLQYF | TGCAGCGCCCGCCGGGACCTTCAGTATTTT
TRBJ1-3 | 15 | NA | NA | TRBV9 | CASSVQESSGNTIYF | TGTGCCAGCAGCGTACAGGAGAGCTCTGGAAACACCATATATTTT
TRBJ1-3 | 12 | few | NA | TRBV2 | CASSPTKNTIYF | TGTGCCAGCAGCCCAACTAAGAACACCATATATTTT
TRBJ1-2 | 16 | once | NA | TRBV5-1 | CASSLGTSRFNYGYTF | TGCGCCAGCAGCTTGGGAACAAGCCGCTTTAACTATGGCTACACCTTC
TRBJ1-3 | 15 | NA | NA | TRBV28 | CASSSGTGSGNTIYF | TGTGCCAGCAGTTCGGGGACCGGCTCTGGAAACACCATATATTTT
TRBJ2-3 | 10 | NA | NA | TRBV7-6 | CASSGDTQYF | TGTGCCAGCAGCGGAGATACGCAGTATTTT
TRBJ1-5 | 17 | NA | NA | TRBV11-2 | CANSPGFGRDSNQPQHF | TGTGCCAACAGCCCCGGGTTTGGGCGAGATAGCAATCAGCCCCAGCATTTT
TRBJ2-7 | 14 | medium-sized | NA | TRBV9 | CASSEGTVSYEQYF | TGTGCCAGCAGCGAGGGGACGGTTTCCTACGAGCAGTACTTC
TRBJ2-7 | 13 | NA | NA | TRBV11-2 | CASSSYGPYEQYF | TGTGCCAGCAGCTCCTACGGACCCTACGAGCAGTACTTC
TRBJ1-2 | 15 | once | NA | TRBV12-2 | CASRPDWRKVHGYTF | TGTGCAAGTCGCCCCGATTGGAGGAAAGTACATGGCTACACCTTC
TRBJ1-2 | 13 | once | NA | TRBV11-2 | CASSPDEFYGYTF | TGTGCCAGCAGCCCCGACGAGTTCTATGGCTACACCTTC
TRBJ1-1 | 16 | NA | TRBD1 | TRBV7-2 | CASSFTTGVRNTEAFF | TGTGCCAGCAGCTTTACTACAGGGGTGAGGAACACTGAAGCTTTCTTT
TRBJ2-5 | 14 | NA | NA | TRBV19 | CASSMQGGKETQYF | TGTGCCAGTAGTATGCAGGGGGGTAAGGAGACCCAGTACTTC
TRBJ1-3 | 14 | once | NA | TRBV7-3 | CASSPDPAGNTIYF | TGTGCCAGCAGCCCCGACCCAGCTGGAAACACCATATATTTT
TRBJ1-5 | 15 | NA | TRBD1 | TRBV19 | CASSSDRGGNQPQHF | TGTGCCAGTAGCAGCGACAGGGGGGGCAATCAGCCCCAGCATTTT
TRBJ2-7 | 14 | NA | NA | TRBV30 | CAWSRLPSSYEQYF | TGTGCCTGGAGTAGATTGCCTAGCTCCTACGAGCAGTACTTC
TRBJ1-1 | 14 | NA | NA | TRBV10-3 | CAISEGVGNTEAFF | TGTGCCATCAGTGAGGGGGTGGGTAACACTGAAGCTTTCTTT